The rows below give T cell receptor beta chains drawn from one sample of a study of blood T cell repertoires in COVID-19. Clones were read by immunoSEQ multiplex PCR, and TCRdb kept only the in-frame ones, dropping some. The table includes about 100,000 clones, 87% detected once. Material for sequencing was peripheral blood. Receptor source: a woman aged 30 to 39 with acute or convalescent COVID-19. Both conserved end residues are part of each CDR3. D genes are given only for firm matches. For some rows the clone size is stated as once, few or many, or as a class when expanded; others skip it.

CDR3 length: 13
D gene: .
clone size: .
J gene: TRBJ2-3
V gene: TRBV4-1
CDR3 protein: CASSQLGLDTQYF
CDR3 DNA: TGCGCCAGCAGCCAATTGGGCTTAGATACGCAGTATTTT

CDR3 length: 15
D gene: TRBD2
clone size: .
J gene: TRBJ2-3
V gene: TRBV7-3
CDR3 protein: CASGPSGGRTDTQYF
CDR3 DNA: TGTGCCTCCGGGCCCAGCGGGGGAAGAACAGATACGCAGTATTTT

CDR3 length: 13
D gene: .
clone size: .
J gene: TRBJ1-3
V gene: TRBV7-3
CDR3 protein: CASSSVAGNTIYF
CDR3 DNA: TGTGCCAGCAGCTCCGTTGCTGGAAACACCATATATTTT

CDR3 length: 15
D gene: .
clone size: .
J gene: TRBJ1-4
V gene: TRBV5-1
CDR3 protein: CASSPTGLYNEKLFF
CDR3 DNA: TGCGCCAGCAGCCCCACAGGTTTATACAATGAAAAACTGTTTTTT

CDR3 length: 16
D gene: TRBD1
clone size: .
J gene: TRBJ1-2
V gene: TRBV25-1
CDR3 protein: CASSERWDSQNYGYTF
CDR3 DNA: TGTGCCAGCAGTGAACGCTGGGACAGTCAAAACTATGGCTACACCTTC

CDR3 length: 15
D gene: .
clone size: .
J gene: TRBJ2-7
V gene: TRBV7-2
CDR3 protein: CASSPRDTLFYEQYF
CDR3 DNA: TGTGCCAGCAGCCCCCGGGACACTTTATTCTACGAGCAGTACTTC

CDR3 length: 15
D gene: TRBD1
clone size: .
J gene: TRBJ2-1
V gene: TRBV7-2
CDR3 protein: CASSPRGLQRNEQFF
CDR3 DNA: TGTGCCAGCAGCCCCAGGGGGCTTCAGAGGAATGAGCAGTTCTTC

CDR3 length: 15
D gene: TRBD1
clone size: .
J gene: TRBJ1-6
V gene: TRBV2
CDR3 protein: CASSGVRTGDSPLHF
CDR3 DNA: TGTGCCAGCAGTGGGGTTCGGACAGGGGATTCACCCCTCCACTTT

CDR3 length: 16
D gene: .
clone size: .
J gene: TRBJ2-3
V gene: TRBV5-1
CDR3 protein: CASSFKSEGSTDTQYF
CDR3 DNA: TGCGCCAGCAGCTTTAAATCCGAGGGAAGCACAGATACGCAGTATTTT

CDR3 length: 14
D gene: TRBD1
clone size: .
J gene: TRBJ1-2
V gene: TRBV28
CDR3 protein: CASSSGQVNYGYTF
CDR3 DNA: TGTGCCAGCAGTTCCGGACAGGTTAACTATGGCTACACCTTC

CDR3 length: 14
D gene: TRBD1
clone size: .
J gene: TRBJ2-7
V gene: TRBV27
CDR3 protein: CASSRTGPSYEQYF
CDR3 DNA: TGTGCCAGCAGTAGGACAGGGCCCTCCTACGAGCAGTACTTC

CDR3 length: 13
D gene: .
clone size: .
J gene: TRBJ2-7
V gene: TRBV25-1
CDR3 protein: CASSEPGFHEQYF
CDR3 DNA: TGTGCCAGCAGTGAGCCAGGGTTTCACGAGCAGTACTTC

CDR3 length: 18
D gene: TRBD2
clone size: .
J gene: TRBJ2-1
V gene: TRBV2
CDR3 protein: CASSERAGSGGLFFEQFF
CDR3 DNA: TGTGCCAGCAGTGAACGGGCCGGTAGCGGGGGGCTATTCTTTGAGCAGTTCTTC

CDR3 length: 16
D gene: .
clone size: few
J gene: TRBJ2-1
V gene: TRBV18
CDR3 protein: CASSPERGMSYNEQFF
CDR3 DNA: TGTGCCAGCTCACCCGAGAGGGGGATGTCCTACAATGAGCAGTTCTTC

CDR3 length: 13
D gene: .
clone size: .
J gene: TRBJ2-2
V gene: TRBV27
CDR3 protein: CASSSTGPGELFF
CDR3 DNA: TGTGCCAGCAGTTCAACAGGGCCCGGGGAGCTGTTTTTT

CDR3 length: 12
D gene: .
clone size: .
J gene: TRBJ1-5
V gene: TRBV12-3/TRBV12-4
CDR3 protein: CASSQDNQPQHF
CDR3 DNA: TGTGCCAGCAGTCAGGACAATCAGCCCCAGCATTTT

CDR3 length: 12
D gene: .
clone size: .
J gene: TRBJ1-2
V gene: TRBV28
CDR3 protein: CASSLTAYGYTF
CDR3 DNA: TGTGCCAGCAGTTTAACAGCCTATGGCTACACCTTC

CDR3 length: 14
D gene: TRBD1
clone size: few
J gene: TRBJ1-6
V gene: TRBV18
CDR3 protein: CASSGQDYNSPLHF
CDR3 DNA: TGTGCCAGCTCCGGACAGGATTATAATTCACCCCTCCACTTT

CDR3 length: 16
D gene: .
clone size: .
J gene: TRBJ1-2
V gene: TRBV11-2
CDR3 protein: CASSLPGRDPNYGYTF
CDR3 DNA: TGTGCCAGCAGCCTCCCGGGGCGGGACCCAAACTATGGCTACACCTTC

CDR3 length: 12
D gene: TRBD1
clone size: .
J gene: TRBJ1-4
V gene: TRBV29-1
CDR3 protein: CSGQGANEKLFF
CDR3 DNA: TGCAGCGGACAGGGCGCTAATGAAAAACTGTTTTTT

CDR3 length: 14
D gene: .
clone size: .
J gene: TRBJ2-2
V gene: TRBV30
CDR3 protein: CAWKGLLNTGELFF
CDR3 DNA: TGTGCCTGGAAGGGACTCCTTAACACCGGGGAGCTGTTTTTT

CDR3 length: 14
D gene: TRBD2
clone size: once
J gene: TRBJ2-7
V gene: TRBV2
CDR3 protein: CASSEAGGTYEQYF
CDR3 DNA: TGTGCCAGCAGTGAGGCGGGGGGGACCTACGAGCAGTACTTC

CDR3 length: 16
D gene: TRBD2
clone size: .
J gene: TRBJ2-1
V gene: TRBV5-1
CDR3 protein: CASSLTGTSGDNEQFF
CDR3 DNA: TGCGCCAGCAGCCTGACCGGGACTAGCGGGGACAATGAGCAGTTCTTC

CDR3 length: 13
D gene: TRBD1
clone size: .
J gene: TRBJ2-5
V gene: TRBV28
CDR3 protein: CASRTGGKETQYF
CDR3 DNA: TGTGCCAGCAGGACAGGGGGCAAGGAGACCCAGTACTTC

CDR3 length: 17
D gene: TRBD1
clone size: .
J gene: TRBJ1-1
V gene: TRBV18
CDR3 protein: CASFRMGQVKLGTEAFF
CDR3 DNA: TGTGCCAGCTTTAGGATGGGACAGGTTAAATTGGGGACTGAAGCTTTCTTT

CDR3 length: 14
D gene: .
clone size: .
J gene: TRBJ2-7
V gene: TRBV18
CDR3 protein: CASSPQSAGAEQYF
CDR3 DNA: TGTGCCAGCTCACCACAATCGGCGGGGGCCGAGCAGTACTTC

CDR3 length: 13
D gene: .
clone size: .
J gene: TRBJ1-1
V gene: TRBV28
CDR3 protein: CAAMGHLNTEAFF
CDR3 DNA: TGTGCCGCCATGGGACACTTGAACACTGAAGCTTTCTTT

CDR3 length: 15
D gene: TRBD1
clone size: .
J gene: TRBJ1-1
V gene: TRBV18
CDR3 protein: CASSTTGGRGTEAFF
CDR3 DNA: TGTGCCAGCTCGACGACAGGGGGAAGAGGCACTGAAGCTTTCTTT

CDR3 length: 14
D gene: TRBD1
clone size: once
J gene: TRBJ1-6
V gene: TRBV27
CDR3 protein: CASSSRTGNAPLHF
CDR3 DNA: TGTGCCAGCAGTTCCCGGACAGGGAACGCACCCCTCCACTTT

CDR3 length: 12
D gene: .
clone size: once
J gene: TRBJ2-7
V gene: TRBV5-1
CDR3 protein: CASSFNGYEQYF
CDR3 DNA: TGCGCCAGCAGCTTCAACGGCTACGAGCAGTACTTC

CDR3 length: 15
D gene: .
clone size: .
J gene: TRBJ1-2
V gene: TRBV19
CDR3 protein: CASSIVQEAGAGYTF
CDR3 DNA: TGTGCCAGTAGTATAGTACAGGAGGCAGGGGCCGGCTACACCTTC

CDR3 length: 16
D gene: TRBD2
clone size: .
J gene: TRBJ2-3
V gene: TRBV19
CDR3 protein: CASSAGTSLPTDTQYF
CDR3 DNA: TGTGCCAGTAGTGCCGGGACTAGCCTTCCGACAGATACGCAGTATTTT

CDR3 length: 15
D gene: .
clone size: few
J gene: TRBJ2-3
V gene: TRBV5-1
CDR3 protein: CASSSAGWGTDTQYF
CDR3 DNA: TGCGCCAGCAGCTCCGCGGGGTGGGGGACAGATACGCAGTATTTT

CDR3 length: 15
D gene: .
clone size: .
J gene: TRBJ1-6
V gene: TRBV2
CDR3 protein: CASSEEGPGFKPLHF
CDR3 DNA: TGTGCCAGCAGTGAAGAGGGTCCAGGGTTTAAGCCCCTCCACTTT

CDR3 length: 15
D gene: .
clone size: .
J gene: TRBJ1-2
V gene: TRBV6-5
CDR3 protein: CASSPPRGGAGGYTF
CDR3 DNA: TGTGCCAGCAGCCCCCCCAGAGGGGGGGCTGGGGGCTACACCTTC

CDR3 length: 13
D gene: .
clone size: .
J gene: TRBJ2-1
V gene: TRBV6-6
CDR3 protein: CASSYSLDREQFF
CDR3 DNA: TGTGCCAGCAGTTACTCGTTGGACAGAGAGCAGTTCTTC

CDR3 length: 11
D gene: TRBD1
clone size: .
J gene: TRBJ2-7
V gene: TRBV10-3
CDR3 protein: CAIQGAYEQYF
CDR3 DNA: TGTGCCATACAGGGGGCCTACGAGCAGTACTTC

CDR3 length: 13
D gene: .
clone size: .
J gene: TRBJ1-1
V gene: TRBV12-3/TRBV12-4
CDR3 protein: CASSLTGNTEAFF
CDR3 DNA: TGTGCCAGCAGCCTGACAGGGAACACTGAAGCTTTCTTT

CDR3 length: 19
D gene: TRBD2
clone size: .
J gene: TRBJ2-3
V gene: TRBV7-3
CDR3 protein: CASSTYSSGGDFSTDTQYF
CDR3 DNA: TGTGCCAGCAGCACCTACTCCAGCGGGGGGGACTTTAGCACAGATACGCAGTATTTT